The 14 T cell receptor beta chains in this list originate from one sample, sequenced in a study of technical replicates of blood from a few donors. The assay was immunoSEQ multiplex PCR, and TCRdb's table has in-frame clones only and misses some. The data contain fewer than 20,000 clones, 80% to 90% of them singletons. Sequencing was carried out using PBMCs. Receptors were obtained from a human donor in good health.

The chain employs TRBV14 and TRBJ2-5; the match to TRBD2 covers 9 bases. The CDR3 has 15 amino acids. CDR1 is SGHDN, CDR2 FVKESK, per germline. Trimming at V came to 2 bases and at J to 4 bases, leaving 5 bases not matched to a gene. CDR3 in amino acids: CASSQTAGGPETQYF. For the CDR3, the DNA is TGTGCCAGCAGCCAAACGGCGGGAGGGCCAGAGACCCAGTACTTC.

V and J are TRBV10-2 and TRBJ1-1; 7 nucleotides agree with TRBD1. V shed 6 bases, J shed 4 bases, and the junction held 2 bases outside the gene matches. The CDR3 totals 12 residues. The V gene's germline CDR1 is WSHSY and CDR2 SAAADI. This chain's CDR3 is CASRDRRTEAFF. CDR3 bases: TGCGCCAGCAGGGACAGGCGCACTGAAGCTTTCTTT.

This chain uses TRBV19 with TRBJ2-6; D perhaps matches TRBD2 (6 bases). The germline CDR1 and CDR2 sequences are LNHDA and SQIVND (reference sequence). The V end was cut by 5 bases, the J end by 0 bases, with 8 bases between. The CDR3 contains 15 residues. CDR3 sequence: CASSSGDSGANVLTF. The CDR3 bases are TGTGCCAGTAGTTCGGGGGACTCTGGGGCCAACGTCCTGACTTTC.

Here the CDR3 reads CASSQDRDSLNQPQHF. In DNA form, the CDR3 reads TGCGCCAGCAGCCAAGATCGGGACTCCCTCAATCAGCCCCAGCATTTT. The chain carries TRBV4-1 and TRBJ1-5; tentative D call: TRBD1 (5 bases). Germline CDR1 MGHRA, CDR2 YSYEKL. This CDR3 region has 16 residues. Trimming shortened V by 0 bases and J by 3 bases, and 12 bases separated the two germline ends.

The J gene is TRBJ2-3, the V gene TRBV4-2, with 14 bases that match TRBD2. Germline loops: CDR1 LGHNA, CDR2 YNFKEQ. With V trimmed by 1 base and J by 1 base, 7 bases remained unmatched. There are 19 residues in the CDR3. The CDR3 loop is CASSQGGLAGESGTDTQYF. The CDR3 nucleotides read TGTGCCAGCAGCCAAGGGGGACTAGCGGGAGAAAGTGGCACAGATACGCAGTATTTT.

The CDR3 spells CASPRLPKTYNEQFF. DNA of the CDR3: TGTGCCAGCCCCAGACTACCGAAGACCTACAATGAGCAGTTCTTC. The chain has TRBV21-1 and TRBJ2-1; TRBD2 is the table's D call and was not checked against the DNA. TRBV21-1 is a pseudogene segment. The CDR3 contains 15 residues.

The rearrangement uses TRBV28 and TRBJ1-5, with 7 bases matching TRBD1. This CDR3 contains 14 residues. V gave up 6 bases and J gave up 3 bases; unmatched junction bases: 5. The germline V gene has CDR1 MDHEN and CDR2 SYDVKM. The CDR3: CASRGGVNNQPQHF. The DNA of the CDR3 is TGTGCCAGCAGAGGGGGCGTCAACAATCAGCCCCAGCATTTT. Variable domain in full (rest from reference TRBV28 and TRBJ1-5): DVKVTQSSRYLVKRTGEKVFLECVQDMDHENMFWYRQDPGLGLRLIYFSYDVKMKEKGDIPEGYSVSREKKERFSLILESASTNQTSMYLCASRGGVNNQPQHFGDGTRLSIL.

This rearrangement joins TRBV27 to TRBJ1-4; 8 bases fit TRBD1. CDR1 MNHEY and CDR2 SMNVEV come from the germline V gene (reference sequence). V dropped 6 bases and J dropped 4; count of bases not matched to a gene: 4. This CDR3 region has 14 residues. The CDR3 here is CASRPQGGNEKLFF. CDR3 sequence (DNA): TGTGCCAGCAGACCACAGGGGGGTAATGAAAAACTGTTTTTT.

The J gene is TRBJ2-5, the V gene TRBV9, with D possibly being TRBD2 (5 bases). The CDR3 has 12 residues. The germline V gene has CDR1 SGDLS and CDR2 YYNGEE. Trimming stripped 2 bases from V and 5 bases from J, with 7 bases between. CDR3 residues: CASSVGEETQYF. CDR3 coding DNA: TGTGCCAGCAGCGTCGGGGAGGAGACCCAGTACTTC.

The genes are TRBV6-1 and TRBJ2-3, with D unclear. Germline CDR1 is MNHNS and CDR2 is SASEGT. This CDR3 has 16 residues. V gave up 3 bases and J gave up 0 bases, with 13 bases separating them. The CDR3 DNA is TGTGCCAGCAGTGACAGGTACCCCTCTAGCACAGATACGCAGTATTTT. This gives the protein CASSDRYPSSTDTQYF.

The rearrangement uses TRBV6-6 and TRBJ1-1; TRBD1 might be the D (5 bases). V dropped 7 bases and J dropped 4 bases, with 16 bases sitting between them. Germline values: CDR1 MNHNY, CDR2 SVGAGI (reference sequence). The CDR3 consists of 14 residues. In DNA form, the CDR3 reads TGTGCCAGCAAAAGGGGTGAGGTTTCCACTGAAGCTTTCTTT. Translation gives CASKRGEVSTEAFF.

The rearrangement uses TRBV15 and TRBJ2-5; 9 bases are a match to TRBD1. CDR1 is LNHNV and CDR2 is YYDKDF in the germline V gene (reference sequence). Trimming at V came to 7 bases and at J to 0 bases, leaving 6 bases not matched to a gene. This CDR3 region has 15 residues. The CDR3, as DNA: TGTGCCACCAAGTCCGGGACAGGGTACCAAGAGACCCAGTACTTC. This sequence encodes CATKSGTGYQETQYF.

The rearrangement links TRBV10-2 to TRBJ2-7; D ambiguous. This CDR3 is 15 amino acids long. Germline values: CDR1 WSHSY, CDR2 SAAADI. With 7 bases removed from V and 1 base from J, the gap between germline ends came to 17 bases. CDR3 loop: CASMLARGVSYEQYF. The CDR3 DNA reads as TGCGCCAGCATGCTGGCCCGCGGCGTATCCTACGAGCAGTACTTC.

The gene calls are TRBV19 and TRBJ2-7; 7 bases map to TRBD1. The CDR3 extends over 15 amino acids. Trimming removed 1 base from V and 0 bases from J; junction bases left unmatched: 3. CDR1 and CDR2 (germline): LNHDA, SQIVND (reference sequence). This CDR3 is CASSIGTGLSYEQYF. The CDR3, as DNA: TGTGCCAGTAGTATAGGGACAGGACTCTCCTACGAGCAGTACTTC.